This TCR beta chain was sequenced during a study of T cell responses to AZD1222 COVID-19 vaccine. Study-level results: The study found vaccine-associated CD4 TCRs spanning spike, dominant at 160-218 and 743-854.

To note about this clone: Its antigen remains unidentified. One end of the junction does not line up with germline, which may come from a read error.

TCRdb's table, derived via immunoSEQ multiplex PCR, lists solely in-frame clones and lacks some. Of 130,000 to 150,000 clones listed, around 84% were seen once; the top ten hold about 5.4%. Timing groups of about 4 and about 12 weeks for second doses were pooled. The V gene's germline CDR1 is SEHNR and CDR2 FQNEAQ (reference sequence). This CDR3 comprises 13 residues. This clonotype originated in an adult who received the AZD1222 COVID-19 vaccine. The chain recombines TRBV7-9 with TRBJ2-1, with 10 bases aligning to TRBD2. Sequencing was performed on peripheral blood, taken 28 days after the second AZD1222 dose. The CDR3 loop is CASSLAGVEEQFF. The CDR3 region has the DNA TGTGCCAGCAGCCTAGCGGGAGTAGAGGAGCAGTTCTTC. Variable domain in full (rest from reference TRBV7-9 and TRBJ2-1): DTGVSQNPRHKITKRGQNVTFRCDPISEHNRLYWYRQTLGQGPEFLTYFQNEAQLEKSRLLSDRFSAERPKGSFSTLEIQRTEQGDSAMYLCASSLAGVEEQFFGPGTRLTVL.